Given below is one T cell receptor (beta chain) in context. Its antigen is unidentified. This may arise from a read error, as a much more abundant clone is one base away. This entry belongs to a study of glioma-infiltrating T cells. Across the whole study: WHO grade II oligodendrogliomas or astrocytomas, plus non-recurrent WHO grade IV glioblastomas, were sampled. General observations from the study: Non-neoplastic patients had below-expected tissue-blood divergence, while all gliomas exceeded expectation.

The CDR3 spans 15 residues. Germline V lookup: CDR1 DFQATT, CDR2 SNEGSKA (reference sequence). Amplification of TCR alpha and beta CDR3 regions from RNA used iRepertoire nested multiplex PCR. One-step reverse transcription and amplification started from around 100-400 ng of tissue mRNA or PBMC total RNA. TCRdb analysed the multiplex PCR reads with MiXCR anew, one entry per CDR3 protein. Of around 350,000 distinct CDR3 sequences in the sample, 41% were seen once. This TCR was sampled from a human donor with low-grade glioma or glioblastoma, undergoing nonglioma brain surgery, or in good health (not recorded which). Source material: glioma tissue, nonneoplastic brain tissue, or PBMCs (not recorded which). The V and J genes are TRBV20-1 and TRBJ1-3; no definite D call. CDR3 DNA: TGCAGTGCTAGTGACCCCCCGAGCTCTGGAGACACCATATATTTT. It translates to CSASDPPSSGDTIYF.